Listed here is a single TCR beta chain. The antigen is not known. The data are from a study of regulatory T cells in long-lasting Graves disease. Arm-PCR of CDR3 regions and iRepertoire HTBI primers were the basis on which TCR beta libraries were built. TCRdb fed the multiplex PCR reads into MiXCR, producing one record per CDR3 protein. The table lists a few hundred thousand distinct CDR3 sequences, about 22% of them singletons. Study results and limitations: Lower TCR diversity characterized persistent Graves' patients relative to newly diagnosed patients. Persistent disease exhibited a predilection for TRBV28, TRBJ1-2 and TRBJ2-5. Those with persistent disease had in common more public clonotypes (about 3,000) than new patients (about 900).

The V end lost 4 bases, the J end lost 6 bases, and 6 bases lay between the germline ends. Germline V lookup: CDR1 MGHRA, CDR2 YSYEKL. The CDR3 contains 12 residues. Time point denoted: persistent/refractory GD, antithyroid drugs over 5 years with positive TRAb. With RNA extracted from PBMCs as input, the TCR library was made. The rearrangement joins TRBV4-1 to TRBJ1-4; D is undetermined. This TCR was sampled from a female donor with Graves disease. The sample was peripheral blood mononuclear cells (PBMCs), taken when the disease was refractory, from a patient treated with antithyroid drugs. CDR3 DNA: TGCGCCAGCAGCCGTGGGGATGAAAAACTGTTTTTT. It codes for CASSRGDEKLFF.